These T cell receptor beta chains were read from a single sample in a study of a mutant IDH1 vaccine in newly diagnosed glioma. The data were produced by immunoSEQ multiplex PCR, yet TCRdb's version contains in-frame clones alone and is incomplete. This table has some 40,000 clones, about 81% appearing once. No antigen has been identified for these receptors. Sequencing used PBMCs, obtained from a glioma patient whose treatment included an IDH1 peptide vaccine. The receptors shown here come from a man aged 35 to 55 with glioma. Both conserved end residues are part of each CDR3. Fields, in order: clone size, V gene, D gene, J gene, CDR3 DNA, CDR3 protein. A D gene is named only where the DNA matches it firmly. Size tells how often a clone was seen (once, few, many) or the class of an expanded clone, and some rows leave it out.

clone_size: .; v_call: TRBV7-8; d_call: TRBD2; j_call: TRBJ2-7; cdr3_nt: TGTGCCAGCAGCGGGCAGACTAGCGGGAGGACTTCGGGCGAGCAGTACTTC; cdr3_aa: CASSGQTSGRTSGEQYF
clone_size: few; v_call: TRBV27; d_call: TRBD1; j_call: TRBJ2-7; cdr3_nt: TGTGCCAGCAGTTCCCAACGGACAGGGGGCTCCTACGAGCAGTACTTC; cdr3_aa: CASSSQRTGGSYEQYF
clone_size: .; v_call: TRBV4-3; d_call: TRBD1; j_call: TRBJ1-1; cdr3_nt: TGCGCCAGCAGCCCACACGGGGGACAGGGGATATACGCTGAAGCTTTCTTT; cdr3_aa: CASSPHGGQGIYAEAFF
clone_size: .; v_call: TRBV27; d_call: TRBD2; j_call: TRBJ2-1; cdr3_nt: TGTGCCAGCAGTTTATCGCGTCAGTTACCCGGGACTAGCGGGAGGGCCGGGTCCTACAATGAGCAGTTCTTC; cdr3_aa: CASSLSRQLPGTSGRAGSYNEQFF
clone_size: .; v_call: TRBV18; d_call: .; j_call: TRBJ1-5; cdr3_nt: TGTGCCAGCTCACCACGACAGGGCAATCAGCCCCAGCATTTT; cdr3_aa: CASSPRQGNQPQHF
clone_size: .; v_call: TRBV10-3; d_call: TRBD2; j_call: TRBJ2-1; cdr3_nt: TGTGCCATCATGTCGACTAGCGGGAGTTCCTACAATGAGCAGTTCTTC; cdr3_aa: CAIMSTSGSSYNEQFF
clone_size: .; v_call: TRBV6-5; d_call: .; j_call: TRBJ2-1; cdr3_nt: TGTGCCAGCAGTTACGAGGCCAGCCGCGAGCAGTTCTTC; cdr3_aa: CASSYEASREQFF
clone_size: .; v_call: TRBV4-3; d_call: .; j_call: TRBJ2-2; cdr3_nt: TGCGCCAGCAGCCAAGCAGCGGGCTACACCGGGGAGCTGTTTTTT; cdr3_aa: CASSQAAGYTGELFF
clone_size: few; v_call: TRBV19; d_call: .; j_call: TRBJ1-1; cdr3_nt: TGTGCCAGTAGTAATTCCCTTGGCAGTAACACTGAAGCTTTCTTT; cdr3_aa: CASSNSLGSNTEAFF
clone_size: few; v_call: TRBV11-3; d_call: .; j_call: TRBJ1-5; cdr3_nt: TGTGCCAGCTCGGGAACGAATCAGCCCCAGCATTTT; cdr3_aa: CASSGTNQPQHF
clone_size: .; v_call: TRBV4-3; d_call: TRBD2; j_call: TRBJ2-3; cdr3_nt: TGCGCCAGCAGCCAAGGAGTAGCGGGAGGATCCAGCACAGATACGCAGTATTTT; cdr3_aa: CASSQGVAGGSSTDTQYF
clone_size: .; v_call: TRBV5-4; d_call: TRBD2; j_call: TRBJ2-3; cdr3_nt: TGTGCCAGCAGAAGTGGGGGGCTAGCGGGTCTTGGCACAGATACGCAGTATTTT; cdr3_aa: CASRSGGLAGLGTDTQYF
clone_size: .; v_call: TRBV18; d_call: .; j_call: TRBJ2-1; cdr3_nt: TGTGCCAGCTCTGATCTACCTGACGACCTCCCCTTTTACTACAATGAGCAGTTCTTC; cdr3_aa: CASSDLPDDLPFYYNEQFF
clone_size: .; v_call: TRBV23-1; d_call: .; j_call: TRBJ1-6; cdr3_nt: TGCGCCAGCAGTCAATCGCCGGGTAATTCACCCCTCCACTTT; cdr3_aa: CASSQSPGNSPLHF
clone_size: .; v_call: TRBV4-1; d_call: .; j_call: TRBJ2-7; cdr3_nt: TGCGCCAGCAGCCAAGGGGTCCGGTCGTACTTC; cdr3_aa: CASSQGVRSYF
clone_size: .; v_call: TRBV4-3; d_call: .; j_call: TRBJ1-2; cdr3_nt: TGCGCCAGCAGTCTTAAAGGGGGACATTATAACTATGGCTACACCTTC; cdr3_aa: CASSLKGGHYNYGYTF
clone_size: .; v_call: TRBV7-8; d_call: .; j_call: TRBJ1-6; cdr3_nt: TGTGCCAGCAGCCTCGGGGGACGCTCCTATAATTCACCCCTCCACTTT; cdr3_aa: CASSLGGRSYNSPLHF